This entry lists 9 T cell receptor beta chains sequenced from one sample in a study of blood T cell repertoires in COVID-19. Measured with immunoSEQ multiplex PCR; TCRdb has only the in-frame clones, and not every one. This sample has around 100,000 clones; around 85% occur once, and the top ten carry 13%. Sequencing was done on a sample of peripheral blood. These receptors were taken from a man aged 50 to 59 with active or convalescent COVID-19.

The chain carries TRBV30 and TRBJ1-2, with unresolved D. V lost 1 base, J lost 4 bases, and 13 bases lay in between. The length of the CDR3 is 14 residues. Germline CDR1 GTSNPN, CDR2 SVGIG (reference sequence). The DNA for the CDR3 is TGTGCCTGGAGTGCCCGACTTCTGTCCTATGGCTACACCTTC. This gives the protein CAWSARLLSYGYTF.

The count of this clone is one. The V gene is TRBV7-8, the J gene TRBJ1-1, with D unresolved. CDR1 SGHVS and CDR2 FQNEAQ come from the germline V gene. Trimming removed 1 base from V and 1 base from J, with 13 bases in between. The CDR3 consists of 16 residues. CDR3 nucleotides: TGTGCCAGCAGCTTAGATTCAGCGCTAGGGAACACTGAAGCTTTCTTT. This gives the protein CASSLDSALGNTEAFF.

The chain carries TRBV27 and TRBJ1-3; D gene ambiguous. This CDR3 is built from 15 residues. Trimming removed 2 bases from V and 0 bases from J, with 8 bases in between. CDR1 and CDR2 from the germline V gene are MNHEY and SMNVEV (reference sequence). The CDR3 is CASSLTADSGNTIYF. CDR3 sequence (DNA): TGTGCCAGCAGTTTAACGGCGGACTCTGGAAACACCATATATTTT.

The V and J genes are TRBV11-2 and TRBJ2-5; 9 bases agree with TRBD2. V lost 1 base, J lost 5 bases, and 5 bases stayed unmatched. This CDR3 spans 15 amino acids. The germline gives CDR1 SGHAT, CDR2 FQNNGV. The DNA of the CDR3 is TGTGCCAGCAGCTTAGTAGCGGGAGCGCGCGAGACCCAGTACTTC. Translation gives CASSLVAGARETQYF.

V is TRBV15 and J is TRBJ2-5; no definite D call. The CDR3 runs to 12 residues. Germline-derived CDR1 and CDR2 are LNHNV and YYDKDF (reference sequence). The V gene lost 8 bases and the J gene lost 2 bases, with 9 bases spanning the gap. The CDR3 reads CATRHLQETQYF. Here the CDR3 DNA reads TGTGCCACCCGACATCTTCAAGAGACCCAGTACTTC.

This clone was picked up a small number of times. The chain has TRBV6-4 and TRBJ2-1, with 7 bases lining up with TRBD2. The junction had 1 base not matched to a gene; V was cut back by 1 base and J by 1 base. The CDR3 spans 15 residues. Germline values: CDR1 MRHNA, CDR2 SNTAGT. The CDR3 loop reads CASSDCSGSYNEQFF. In DNA, the CDR3 is TGTGCCAGCAGTGACTGTAGCGGGTCCTACAATGAGCAGTTCTTC.

The chain is built from TRBV29-1 and TRBJ2-5; TRBD2 aligns across 10 bases. Trimming removed 7 bases from V and 5 bases from J; junction bases left unmatched: 7. The CDR3 consists of 13 residues. Germline assignment: CDR1 SQVTM and CDR2 ANQGSEA. The CDR3 DNA reads as TGCAGCGGAGCGGGAGGGCCCCGGGAGACCCAGTACTTC. This codes for CSGAGGPRETQYF.

The chain couples TRBV6-6 to TRBJ1-1, with D uncertain. The CDR3 length is 14 residues. V lost 6 bases and J 8 bases, leaving 19 bases between the germline ends. CDR1 MNHNY and CDR2 SVGAGI come from the germline V gene (reference sequence). For the CDR3, the DNA is TGTGCCAGCAGCGAATCCGCAGGTTCAATCGAAGCTTTCTTT. Its translation: CASSESAGSIEAFF.

The rearrangement uses TRBV5-8 and TRBJ2-1; no clear D gene. The CDR3 covers 11 residues. The germline V gene has CDR1 SGHTS and CDR2 YDEGEE. V was cut by 0 bases and J by 7 bases, with 2 bases left in between. The CDR3 sequence is CASSLANEQFF. The CDR3 nucleotides read TGTGCCAGCAGCTTGGCGAATGAGCAGTTCTTC.